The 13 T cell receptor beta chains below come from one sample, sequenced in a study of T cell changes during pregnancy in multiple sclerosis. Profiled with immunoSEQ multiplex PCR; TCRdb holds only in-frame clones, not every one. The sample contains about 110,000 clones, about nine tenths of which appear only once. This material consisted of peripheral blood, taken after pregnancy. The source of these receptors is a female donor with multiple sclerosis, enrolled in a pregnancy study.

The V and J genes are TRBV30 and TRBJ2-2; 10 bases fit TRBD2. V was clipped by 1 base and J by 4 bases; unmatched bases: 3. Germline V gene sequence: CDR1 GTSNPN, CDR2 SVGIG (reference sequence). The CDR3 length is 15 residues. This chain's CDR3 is CAWSAAGGGTGELFF. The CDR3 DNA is TGTGCCTGGAGTGCAGCGGGAGGGGGCACCGGGGAGCTGTTTTTT.

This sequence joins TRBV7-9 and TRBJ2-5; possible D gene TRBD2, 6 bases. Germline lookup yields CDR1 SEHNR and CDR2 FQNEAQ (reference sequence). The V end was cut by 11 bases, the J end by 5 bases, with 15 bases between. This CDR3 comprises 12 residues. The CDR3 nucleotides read TGTGCCGTGACTAGTTTGGGGGAGACCCAGTACTTC. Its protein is CAVTSLGETQYF.

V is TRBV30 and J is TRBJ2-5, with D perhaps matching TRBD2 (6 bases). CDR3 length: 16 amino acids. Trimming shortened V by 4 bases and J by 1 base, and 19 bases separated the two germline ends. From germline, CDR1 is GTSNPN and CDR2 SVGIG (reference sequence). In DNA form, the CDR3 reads TGTGCCTGGAATGGGGTGAGCGGGCACGTCCAAGAGACCCAGTACTTC. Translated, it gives CAWNGVSGHVQETQYF.

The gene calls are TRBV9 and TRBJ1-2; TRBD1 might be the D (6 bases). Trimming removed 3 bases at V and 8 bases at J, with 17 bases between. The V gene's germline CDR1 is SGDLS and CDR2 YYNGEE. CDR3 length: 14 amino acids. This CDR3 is CASSAGTPEKGYTF. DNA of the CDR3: TGTGCCAGCAGCGCCGGGACACCGGAAAAAGGCTACACCTTC.

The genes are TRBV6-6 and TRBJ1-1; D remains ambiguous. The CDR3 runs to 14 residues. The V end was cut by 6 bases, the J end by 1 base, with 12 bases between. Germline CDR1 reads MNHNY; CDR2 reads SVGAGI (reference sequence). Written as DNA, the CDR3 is TGTGCCAGCAGCTCGACACAAGAGAACACTGAAGCTTTCTTT. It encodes CASSSTQENTEAFF.

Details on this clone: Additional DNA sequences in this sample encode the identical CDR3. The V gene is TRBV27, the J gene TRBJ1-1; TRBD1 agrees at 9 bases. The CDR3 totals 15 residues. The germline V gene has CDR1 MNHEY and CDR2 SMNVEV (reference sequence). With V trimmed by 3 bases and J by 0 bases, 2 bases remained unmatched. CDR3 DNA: TGTGCCAGCAGTTTCGGGACAGGGCTGAACACTGAAGCTTTCTTT. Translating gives CASSFGTGLNTEAFF.

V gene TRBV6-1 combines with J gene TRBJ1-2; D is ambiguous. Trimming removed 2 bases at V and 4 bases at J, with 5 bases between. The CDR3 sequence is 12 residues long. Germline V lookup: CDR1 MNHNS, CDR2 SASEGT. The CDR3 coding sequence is TGTGCCAGCAGTGAAATGGCCTATGGCTACACCTTC. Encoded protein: CASSEMAYGYTF.

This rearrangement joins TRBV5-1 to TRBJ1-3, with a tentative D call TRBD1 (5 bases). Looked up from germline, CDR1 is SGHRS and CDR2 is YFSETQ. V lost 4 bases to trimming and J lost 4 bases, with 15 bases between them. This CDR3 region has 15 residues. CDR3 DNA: TGCGCCAGCAGCGTGACGGGACTTGTAGGAAACACCATATATTTT. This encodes CASSVTGLVGNTIYF.

Written as DNA, the CDR3 is TGTGCCAGCTCACCACGGGCAGGGACTAACTACGAGCAGTACTTC. Translating gives CASSPRAGTNYEQYF. This rearrangement joins TRBV18 to TRBJ2-7, with 7 bases that match TRBD2. In germline, CDR1 is KGHSH, CDR2 LQKENI. The CDR3 is 15 residues long. V shed 1 base, J shed 3 bases, and the junction held 6 bases outside the gene matches.

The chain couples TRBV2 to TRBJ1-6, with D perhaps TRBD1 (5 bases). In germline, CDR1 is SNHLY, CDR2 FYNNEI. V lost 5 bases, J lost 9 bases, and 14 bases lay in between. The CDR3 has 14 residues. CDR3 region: CASSRGLEGSPLHF. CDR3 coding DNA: TGTGCCAGCAGTCGGGGGTTAGAGGGTTCACCCCTCCACTTT.

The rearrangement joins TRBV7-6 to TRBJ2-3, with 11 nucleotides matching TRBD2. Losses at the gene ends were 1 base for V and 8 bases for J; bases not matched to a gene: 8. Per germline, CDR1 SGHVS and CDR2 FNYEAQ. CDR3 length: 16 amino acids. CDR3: CASSLGLAGGSGTQYF. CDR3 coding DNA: TGTGCCAGCAGCTTAGGGCTAGCGGGAGGCTCAGGTACGCAGTATTTT.

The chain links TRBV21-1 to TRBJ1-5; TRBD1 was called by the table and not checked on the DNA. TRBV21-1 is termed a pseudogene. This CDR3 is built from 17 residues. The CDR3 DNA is TGTGCCACCTTCTCAGGGGTGGATCTATATAGCAATCAGCCCCAGCATTTT. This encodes CATFSGVDLYSNQPQHF.

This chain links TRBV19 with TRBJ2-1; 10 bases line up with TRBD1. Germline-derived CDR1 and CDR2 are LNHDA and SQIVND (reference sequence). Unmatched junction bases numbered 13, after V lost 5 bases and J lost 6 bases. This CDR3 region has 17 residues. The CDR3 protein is CASSFHTPGQGSNEQFF. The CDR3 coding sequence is TGTGCCAGTAGTTTCCATACCCCGGGACAGGGGTCCAATGAGCAGTTCTTC.